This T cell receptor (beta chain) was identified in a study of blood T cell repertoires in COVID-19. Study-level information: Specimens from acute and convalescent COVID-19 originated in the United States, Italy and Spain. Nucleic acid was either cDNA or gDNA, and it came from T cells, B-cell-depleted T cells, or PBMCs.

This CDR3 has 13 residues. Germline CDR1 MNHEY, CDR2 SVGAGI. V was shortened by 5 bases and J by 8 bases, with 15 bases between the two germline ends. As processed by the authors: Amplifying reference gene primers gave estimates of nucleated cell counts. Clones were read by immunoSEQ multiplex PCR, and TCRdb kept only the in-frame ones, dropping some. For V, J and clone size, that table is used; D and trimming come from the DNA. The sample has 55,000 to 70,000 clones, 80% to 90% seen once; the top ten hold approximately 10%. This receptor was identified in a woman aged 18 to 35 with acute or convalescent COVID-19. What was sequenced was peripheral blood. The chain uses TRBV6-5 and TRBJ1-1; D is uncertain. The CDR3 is CASSQSPGREAFF. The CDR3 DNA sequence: TGTGCCAGCAGTCAATCTCCAGGTCGGGAAGCTTTCTTT.